This T cell receptor beta chain was captured by sequencing in a study of blood T cells in healthy people across ages. In regard to this clonotype: Its antigen is still unknown. Germline and junction disagree at one end, which may indicate a read error.

The CDR3 covers 13 residues. Per the germline V gene, CDR1 is SGHAT and CDR2 is FQNNGV. Extractions gave at least 5.5 micrograms of total RNA per sample. Whole-study findings and limits: Per million T cells, TCR beta diversity dropped about linearly as age rose.

Alongside a J-beta primer mix, a sample-barcoded 5' primer served in a second PCR lasting roughly 7 to 12 cycles. TCRdb analysed the 5' RACE reads with MiXCR anew, one entry per CDR3 protein. The table has some 900,000 distinct CDR3 sequences, approximately 49% seen once; the top ten hold 13%. The TCR sequence derives from a man aged 25 to 40 in good health. Sequenced input: blood. The chain links TRBV11-2 to TRBJ1-2, with D hard to call. CDR3 sequence (DNA): TGTGCCAGCAGCTTAGAGGGCGGCTATGGCTACTCCTTC. Protein: CASSLEGGYGYSF.